The clone carrying this TCR beta chain was detected only a few times. Its antigen remains unknown. TCRdb fed the 5' RACE reads into MiXCR, producing one record per CDR3 protein. The sample holds fewer than 100,000 distinct CDR3 sequences, roughly 6% seen once. The data derive from a study of T cells after yellow fever vaccination. The CDR3 length is 13 residues. V lost 6 bases and J 4 bases, leaving 12 bases between the germline ends. Findings and caveats of the study: A minor fraction of clonotypes spanned both CD4 and CD8 compartments.

V gene TRBV12-3 or TRBV12-4 combines with J gene TRBJ2-5, with D perhaps matching TRBD1 (6 bases). The material sequenced was CD8+ T cells sorted from PBMCs, taken 10 days after the yellow fever booster vaccination. This TCR came from a young man who received the YFV17D yellow fever vaccine. The CDR3 here is CASRHTTGETQYF. CDR3 coding DNA: TGTGCCAGCAGACATACGACAGGAGAGACCCAGTACTTC.